The 21 T cell receptor beta chains presented below share a single source sample, sequenced in a study of cytomegalovirus exposure and HLA in healthy donors. PCR used 60 Vbeta primers and 13 Jbeta primers. The table came from immunoSEQ multiplex PCR; TCRdb's copy has only in-frame clones and leaves some out. Of some 190,000 clones in the sample, 87% were seen once. Sequencing input: PBMCs. Receptors were obtained from a man younger than 40 in good health and CMV-seronegative.

This rearrangement joins TRBV20-1 to TRBJ2-5; D ambiguous. Germline V gives CDR1 DFQATT, CDR2 SNEGSKA (reference sequence). The length of the CDR3 is 11 residues. V was clipped by 6 bases and J by 5 bases, with 10 bases between them. CDR3 in DNA: TGCAGTGCCTGGAGTAAGGAGACCCAGTACTTC. Its translation: CSAWSKETQYF.

The chain employs TRBV2 and TRBJ1-5; no definite D call. The germline V and J ends were trimmed by 0 bases and 3 bases, with 12 bases remaining between them. The length of the CDR3 is 16 residues. Germline V gene sequence: CDR1 SNHLY, CDR2 FYNNEI. The CDR3 sequence: CASSEAYYSPNQPQHF. Here the CDR3 DNA reads TGTGCCAGCAGTGAAGCGTATTACAGTCCCAATCAGCCCCAGCATTTT.

In its sample, this clone was seen once. The chain joins TRBV7-9 to TRBJ1-1; 7 bases align to TRBD1. Germline V gene data show CDR1 as SEHNR and CDR2 as FQNEAQ (reference sequence). J gave up 0 bases and V 2 bases, and 3 bases lay outside the gene matches. This CDR3 is built from 15 residues. The CDR3, as DNA: TGTGCCAGCAGCTTAAGGGACAGATTGAACACTGAAGCTTTCTTT. This translates into CASSLRDRLNTEAFF.

The rearrangement links TRBV28 to TRBJ1-3; 9 nucleotides align to TRBD1. V shed 6 bases and J 9 bases; nucleotides not matched to a gene: 12. The CDR3 loop spans 15 amino acids. Per germline, CDR1 MDHEN and CDR2 SYDVKM. For the CDR3, the DNA is TGTGCCAGCAGACCTACAGGGGGCTTAGGTGGCACCATATATTTT. As protein: CASRPTGGLGGTIYF.

This rearrangement joins TRBV9 to TRBJ2-5, with 16 bases lining up with TRBD2. This CDR3 region has 15 residues. Trimming took 4 bases from V and 11 from J; bases not matched to a gene: 8. CDR1 and CDR2 (germline): SGDLS, YYNGEE. The CDR3 DNA follows: TGTGCCAGCAGCCCCGGGACTAGCGGGAGGGATGAGCAGTACTTC. It translates to CASSPGTSGRDEQYF.

The chain joins TRBV6-5 to TRBJ1-2, with D tentatively TRBD1 (5 bases). The CDR3 spans 14 residues. Trimming pared 6 bases from V and 6 bases from J, leaving 17 bases between. Per germline, CDR1 MNHEY and CDR2 SVGAGI. CDR3 amino acids: CASSPGPGRDGYTF. DNA for the CDR3: TGTGCCAGCAGCCCGGGCCCCGGCAGGGATGGCTACACCTTC.

Details on this clone: A junction end diverges from the germline sequence, so it may reflect a read error. The chain has TRBV4-3 and TRBJ2-7, with 7 bases lining up with TRBD1. Germline assignment: CDR1 LGHNA and CDR2 YSLEER. The CDR3 has 15 residues. As DNA, the CDR3 is TGCGCCAGCAGCCAAGATAGGCCAGGGGGTGGAGAGCAGCACTTC. Protein product: CASSQDRPGGGEQHF.

The V call is TRBV4-1, the J call TRBJ2-3; weak D call: TRBD2 (6 bases). The V gene's germline CDR1 is MGHRA and CDR2 YSYEKL. This CDR3 has 16 amino acids. Trimming pared 4 bases from V and 2 bases from J, leaving 16 bases between. Here the CDR3 reads CASSPPGGATTDTQYF. CDR3 sequence (DNA): TGCGCCAGCAGCCCCCCCGGCGGGGCGACCACAGATACGCAGTATTTT.

DNA for the CDR3: TGTGCCAGCAGACCGGACAATTCAGGAAACACCATATATTTT. It codes for CASRPDNSGNTIYF. The J gene is TRBJ1-3, the V gene TRBV6-6, with D possibly being TRBD1 (5 bases). Germline CDR1 MNHNY, CDR2 SVGAGI (reference sequence). The V end lost 6 bases, the J end lost 4 bases, and 13 bases lay between the germline ends. The CDR3 is 14 amino acids.

This clone was detected a few times. This chain links TRBV2 with TRBJ2-7, with D possibly TRBD2 on 6 matching bases. The V gene lost 6 bases and the J gene lost 5 bases, with 17 bases spanning the gap. Germline CDR1 SNHLY, CDR2 FYNNEI. The length of the CDR3 is 14 residues. CDR3 loop: CASSEETGVDEQYF. CDR3 DNA: TGTGCCAGCAGCGAGGAGACGGGGGTCGACGAGCAGTACTTC.

The chain couples TRBV7-8 to TRBJ2-7, with 11 bases matching TRBD1. V trimming: 5 bases; J trimming: 1 base; junction bases outside the gene matches: 4. Germline loops: CDR1 SGHVS, CDR2 FQNEAQ. The CDR3 is made up of 15 amino acids. The CDR3 sequence: CASSTDRGLSYEQYF. In DNA, the CDR3 is TGTGCCAGCAGCACGGACAGGGGGCTTTCCTACGAGCAGTACTTC.

Turning to this clone: Other nucleotide sequences in the sample specify the same CDR3. V usage is TRBV7-9 and J usage is TRBJ1-5, with 9 nucleotides matching TRBD1. V was clipped by 3 bases and J by 4 bases; unmatched bases: 1. CDR1 and CDR2 (germline): SEHNR, FQNEAQ (reference sequence). This CDR3 has 14 amino acids. The CDR3 spells CASSLGQGNQPQHF. CDR3 coding DNA: TGTGCCAGCAGCTTGGGACAGGGAAATCAGCCCCAGCATTTT.

The CDR3 loop reads CASSLGTGPYEQYF. CDR3 coding DNA: TGTGCCAGCAGCCTCGGGACAGGGCCCTACGAGCAGTACTTC. V usage is TRBV9 and J usage is TRBJ2-7, with 9 bases lining up with TRBD1. Germline CDR1 reads SGDLS; CDR2 reads YYNGEE. The CDR3 extends over 14 amino acids. After removal of 4 bases from V and 2 bases from J, the junction contained 4 bases not matched to a gene.

The gene calls are TRBV6-1 and TRBJ2-2; 7 bases are a match to TRBD2. Germline CDR1 MNHNS, CDR2 SASEGT. V lost 1 base, J lost 4 bases, and 3 bases stayed unmatched. This CDR3 is 15 amino acids long. CDR3 sequence (DNA): TGTGCCAGCAGTGAAGTACTAGCGACCACCGGGGAGCTGTTTTTT. This translates into CASSEVLATTGELFF.

This sequence joins TRBV27 and TRBJ2-7; D is possibly TRBD2 (5 bases). Trimming took off 2 bases at V and 6 bases at J, with 14 bases between the two ends. Germline CDR1 MNHEY, CDR2 SMNVEV (reference sequence). This CDR3 has 14 residues. CDR3 DNA: TGTGCCAGCAGTTTAGGTTCGGGGTTTCGCGAGCAGTACTTC. Translation: CASSLGSGFREQYF.

CDR3 sequence (DNA): TGTGCCAGCAGCCAAGGGGGCGCGAGGGGTGGCTACACCTTC. Translation gives CASSQGGARGGYTF. The chain recombines TRBV6-5 with TRBJ1-2, with TRBD1 matching over 7 bases. The CDR3 spans 14 residues. CDR1 and CDR2 from the germline V gene are MNHEY and SVGAGI. The V segment lost 6 bases and the J segment 7 bases; nucleotides outside the gene matches: 11.

The J gene is TRBJ2-3, the V gene TRBV18, with D perhaps TRBD1 (5 bases). V shed 3 bases and J shed 1 base, with 14 bases lying between them. The CDR3 has 16 amino acids. CDR1 and CDR2 from the germline V gene are KGHSH and LQKENI. CDR3 loop: CASSPTGPARTDTQYF. CDR3 bases: TGTGCCAGCTCACCCACAGGCCCAGCTCGCACAGATACGCAGTATTTT.

The rearrangement links TRBV14 to TRBJ2-4; 8 nucleotides line up with TRBD2. This CDR3 is 15 amino acids long. CDR1 is SGHDN, CDR2 FVKESK, per germline. Trimming removed 5 bases from V and 8 bases from J; junction bases left unmatched: 11. CDR3 protein: CASSNGGALSDIQYF. The CDR3 nucleotides are TGTGCCAGCAGCAACGGGGGGGCCTTATCGGACATTCAGTACTTC.

The chain employs TRBV2 and TRBJ2-7; D ambiguous. The ends were cut back, 4 bases at V and 5 bases at J, with 18 bases in the middle. Germline CDR1 SNHLY, CDR2 FYNNEI. The CDR3 runs to 15 residues. The CDR3 nucleotides are TGTGCCAGCAGTGCCCTGACTCTCTCCGTCCACGAGCAGTACTTC. Translating gives CASSALTLSVHEQYF.

The chain links TRBV11-2 to TRBJ2-7, with TRBD1 matching 9 bases. The CDR3 loop spans 16 amino acids. After removal of 4 bases from V and 4 bases from J, the junction contained 11 bases not matched to a gene. Germline V gives CDR1 SGHAT, CDR2 FQNNGV. The CDR3 sequence: CASSWGADRGFYEQYF. The CDR3 bases are TGTGCCAGCAGCTGGGGTGCGGACAGGGGCTTTTACGAGCAGTACTTC.

The genes are TRBV28 and TRBJ1-5; D gene ambiguous. The CDR3 has 12 residues. Trimming took 5 bases from V and 6 from J, leaving 8 bases between them. The V gene's germline CDR1 is MDHEN and CDR2 SYDVKM. The CDR3: CASSRGPQPQHF. For the CDR3, the DNA is TGTGCCAGCAGTAGAGGCCCTCAGCCCCAGCATTTT.